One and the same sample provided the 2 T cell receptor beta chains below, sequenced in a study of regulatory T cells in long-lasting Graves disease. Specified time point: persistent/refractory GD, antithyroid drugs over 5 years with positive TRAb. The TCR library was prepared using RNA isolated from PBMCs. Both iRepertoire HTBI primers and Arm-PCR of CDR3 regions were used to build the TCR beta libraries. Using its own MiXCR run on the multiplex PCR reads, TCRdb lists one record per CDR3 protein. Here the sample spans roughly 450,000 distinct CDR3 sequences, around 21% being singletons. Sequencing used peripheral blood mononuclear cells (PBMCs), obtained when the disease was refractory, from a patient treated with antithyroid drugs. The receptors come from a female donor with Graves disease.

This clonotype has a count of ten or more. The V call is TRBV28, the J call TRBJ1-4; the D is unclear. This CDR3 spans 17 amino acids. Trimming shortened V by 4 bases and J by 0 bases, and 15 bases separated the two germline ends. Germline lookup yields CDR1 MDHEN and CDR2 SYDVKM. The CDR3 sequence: CASSSGHLVATNEKLFF. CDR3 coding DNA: TGTGCCAGCAGTTCCGGGCACCTTGTTGCAACTAATGAAAAACTGTTTTTT.

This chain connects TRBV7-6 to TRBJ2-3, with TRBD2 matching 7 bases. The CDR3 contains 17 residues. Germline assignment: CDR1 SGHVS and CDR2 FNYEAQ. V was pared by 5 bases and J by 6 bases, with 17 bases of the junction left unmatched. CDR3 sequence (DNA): TGTGCCAGCAGCCCTCTACCGGTTGGGAGGGCCCTCGATACGCAGTATTTT. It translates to CASSPLPVGRALDTQYF.